One and the same sample provided the 8 T cell receptor beta chains below, sequenced in a study of T cell responses to AZD1222 COVID-19 vaccine. Method: immunoSEQ multiplex PCR; TCRdb's copy keeps in-frame clones and lacks some. In the table there are about 140,000 clones, more than 85% of which are singletons. The starting material was peripheral blood, obtained on day 0 of AZD1222 vaccination. The receptors come from an adult in good health.

V usage is TRBV5-3 and J usage is TRBJ1-5; D call uncertain. TRBV5-3 is an ORF, with its function uncertain. The CDR3 sequence is 13 residues long. With 4 bases removed from V and 1 base from J, the gap between germline ends came to 6 bases. The CDR3 sequence: CARSDDSNQPQHF. The DNA of the CDR3 is TGTGCCAGAAGCGATGACAGCAATCAGCCCCAGCATTTT.

V usage is TRBV5-1 and J usage is TRBJ1-1; 8 bases agree with TRBD1. Trimming removed 0 bases from V and 1 base from J; junction bases left unmatched: 11. Germline V gives CDR1 SGHRS, CDR2 YFSETQ. The CDR3 runs 18 residues. CDR3 loop: CASSLARTGRIGNTEAFF. In DNA, the CDR3 is TGCGCCAGCAGCTTGGCCCGGACAGGGAGGATCGGGAACACTGAAGCTTTCTTT.

The chain combines TRBV19 with TRBJ1-6; D might be TRBD1 (6 bases). The CDR3 totals 14 residues. The V and J ends lost 2 bases and 7 bases respectively, with 9 bases between them. Germline assignment: CDR1 LNHDA and CDR2 SQIVND (reference sequence). CDR3 region: CASSIPGANSPLHF. CDR3 nucleotide sequence: TGTGCCAGTAGTATACCGGGGGCCAATTCACCCCTCCACTTT.

DNA of the CDR3: TGTGCCAGCAGTTTTGCCGGGGAGCTGTTTTTT. Translation gives CASSFAGELFF. The chain has TRBV12-3 or TRBV12-4 and TRBJ2-2; D is unclear. The CDR3 sequence is 11 residues long. V was pared by 3 bases and J by 6 bases, with 2 bases between.

The chain is built from TRBV18 and TRBJ1-4; tentative D call: TRBD1 (6 bases). CDR3 length: 12 amino acids. V lost 4 bases and J 7 bases, leaving 7 bases between the germline ends. The germline gives CDR1 KGHSH, CDR2 LQKENI. CDR3 nucleotide sequence: TGTGCCAGCTCACAGGACAGTGAAAAACTGTTTTTT. Translated, it gives CASSQDSEKLFF.

This clone appeared once. The sample holds other DNA sequences that translate to the same CDR3. The chain employs TRBV11-3 and TRBJ2-1; TRBD2 agrees at 14 bases. Trimming cost V 5 bases and J 7 bases; bases outside gene matches: 4. There are 15 residues in the CDR3. CDR1 and CDR2 from the germline V gene are SGHNT and YENEEA. CDR3 nucleotide sequence: TGTGCCAGCAGCCCCGGGACTAGCGGGAGTAATGAGCAGTTCTTC. It yields the protein CASSPGTSGSNEQFF. Looking up the rest from reference TRBV11-3 and TRBJ2-1 gives the full variable domain: EAGVVQSPRYKIIEKKQPVAFWCNPISGHNTLYWYLQNLGQGPELLIRYENEEAVDDSQLPKDRFSAERLKGVDSTLKIQPAELGDSAVYLCASSPGTSGSNEQFFGPGTRLTVL.

The chain joins TRBV7-9 to TRBJ2-7, with a possible D match to TRBD1 (6 bases). The CDR3 sequence is 13 residues long. CDR1 and CDR2 (germline): SEHNR, FQNEAQ (reference sequence). Trimming pared 3 bases from V and 9 bases from J, leaving 15 bases between. CDR3 DNA sequence: TGTGCCAGCAGCTTTGCAGGGGCCCTCTCGCAGTACTTC. It specifies CASSFAGALSQYF.

The chain employs TRBV4-1 and TRBJ1-1; TRBD1 is a possible D gene (6 bases). V lost 6 bases and J 2 bases, leaving 19 bases between the germline ends. This CDR3 spans 16 amino acids. Germline V gene lookup returns CDR1 MGHRA and CDR2 YSYEKL. The CDR3 DNA follows: TGCGCCAGCAGTCGGCATGGTGGAGGGGGTAACACTGAAGCTTTCTTT. Residues: CASSRHGGGGNTEAFF.